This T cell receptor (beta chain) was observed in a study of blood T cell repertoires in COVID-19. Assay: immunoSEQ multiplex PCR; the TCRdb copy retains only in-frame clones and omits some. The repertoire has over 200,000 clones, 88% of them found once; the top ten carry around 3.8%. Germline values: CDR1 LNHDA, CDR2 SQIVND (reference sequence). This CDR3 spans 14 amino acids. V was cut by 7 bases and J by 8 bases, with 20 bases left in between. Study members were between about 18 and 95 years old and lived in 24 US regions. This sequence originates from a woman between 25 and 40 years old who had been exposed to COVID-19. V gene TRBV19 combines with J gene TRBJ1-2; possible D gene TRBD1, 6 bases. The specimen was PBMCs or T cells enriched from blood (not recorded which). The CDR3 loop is CASTYFDRSSGYTF. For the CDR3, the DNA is TGTGCCAGTACCTATTTCGACAGGTCCTCGGGCTACACCTTC.